This T cell receptor (beta chain) originates from a study of cytomegalovirus exposure and HLA in healthy donors. The CDR3 is 13 residues long. Germline CDR1 reads MNHEY; CDR2 reads SVGAGI. Between the trimmed V and J ends, which lost 5 bases and 5 bases, there was a span of 12 bases. Primers: 60 Vbeta forward and 13 Jbeta reverse. Measured with immunoSEQ multiplex PCR; TCRdb has only the in-frame clones, and not every one. The sample records over 150,000 clones, 60% to 80% being singletons. The chain is built from TRBV6-5 and TRBJ2-5, with D perhaps matching TRBD1 (6 bases). The TCR sequence derives from a man aged 25 to 40 in good health and CMV-seropositive. Input material: PBMCs. This chain's CDR3 is CASSAGEQETQYF. Here the CDR3 DNA reads TGTGCCAGCAGTGCAGGGGAGCAGGAGACCCAGTACTTC.